The rows below give T cell receptor beta chains drawn from one sample of a study of blood T cell repertoires in COVID-19. The method was immunoSEQ multiplex PCR; TCRdb's version includes in-frame clones alone and lacks a portion of them. Here the sample spans roughly 140,000 clones, about 80% being singletons. Material for sequencing was PBMCs or T cells enriched from blood (not recorded which). All receptors derive from a man between 45 and 60 years old who had recovered from COVID-19. CDR3s include the opening cysteine and the closing phenylalanine or tryptophan. A D gene is named only where the DNA matches it firmly.

-,TRBV6-4,CASSQTDTDTQYF
TRBD1,TRBV18,CASSGPSGGGYTF
-,TRBV25-1,CASSESGGRNSPLHF
-,TRBV7-9,CASHDTGQGVTEAFF
-,TRBV3-1/TRBV3-2,CASSHRTARELFF
-,TRBV4-3,CASSYNRVQNSPLHF
TRBD1,TRBV5-1,CASSLAGQGGLNTEAFF
-,TRBV7-2,CASSLGAAEPQHF
-,TRBV5-6,CASSNSGRGRTGELFF
TRBD2,TRBV9,CASSEPGLGGRRLPGELFF
-,TRBV18,CASSSEPGANVLTF
-,TRBV10-3,CAISPSSGANVLTF
TRBD1,TRBV6-5,CASRPTGGSYEQYF
-,TRBV23-1,CASSGARLKLYYEQYF
-,TRBV5-1,CASSFQLSYEQYF
-,TRBV9,CASSPFTEEGYGYTF
TRBD1,TRBV6-5,CASSYSPTGADEKLFF
-,TRBV7-9,CASSGEGPGELFF
TRBD1,TRBV19,CASIPRGQGYNEQFF
TRBD1,TRBV6-5,CASRTQGTTGNTIYF
-,TRBV6-5,CASSLAGGNSPLHF